Below, one T cell receptor beta chain is given with its context. Its matching antigen is unknown. Germline V lookup: CDR1 MNHNS, CDR2 SASEGT. This CDR3 comprises 11 residues. V shed 1 base and J shed 8 bases, with 5 bases lying between them. The data stem from a study of T cell responses to AZD1222 COVID-19 vaccine. General study findings and limits: Baseline seropositives among AZD1222 recipients totaled only five to seven. Spike-specific TCR breadth and depth rose after two AZD1222 doses. Females outnumbered males among donors, who were mostly white British; clonal diversity was possibly underestimated. Close to half of spike-specific TCRs reportedly recognize unmutated variant regions.

The assay was immunoSEQ multiplex PCR, and TCRdb's table has in-frame clones only and misses some. This table has about 110,000 clones, about 85% appearing once. Here the sequenced sample was peripheral blood, taken on day 0 of AZD1222 vaccination. The TCR comes from an adult in good health. The chain combines TRBV6-1 with TRBJ1-2, with D hard to call. CDR3 protein: CASSEVGGYTF. Here the CDR3 DNA reads TGTGCCAGCAGTGAAGTCGGGGGCTACACCTTC.